This entry lists 12 T cell receptor beta chains sequenced from one sample in a study of T-cell reconstitution after alpha-beta-depleted transplantation in children. The authors prepared the TCRbeta library with unique molecular identifiers. Via MiXCR, TCRdb re-called the PCR reads, giving one row per CDR3 protein. This table holds around 530,000 distinct CDR3 sequences, about 30% found once. Sequenced material: PBMCs from the stem cell graft donor, taken from the stem cell graft. The receptors stem from a human donor who donated a stem cell graft to a child with aplastic anemia.

This clonotype was seen only a few times. The gene calls are TRBV29-1 and TRBJ1-1; D call uncertain. V was trimmed by 4 bases and J by 1 base, leaving 16 bases between them. CDR3 length: 15 residues. Per germline, CDR1 SQVTM and CDR2 ANQGSEA. The CDR3 protein is CSVVYHSRKNTEAFF. CDR3 nucleotide sequence: TGCAGCGTTGTCTATCATTCCAGGAAGAACACTGAAGCTTTCTTT.

In this sample, this clonotype turned up a few times. The rearrangement joins TRBV11-2 to TRBJ2-7; D may correspond to TRBD1 or TRBD2 (5 bases each). The V end was cut by 4 bases, the J end by 3 bases, with 10 bases between. CDR1 is SGHAT, CDR2 FQNNGV, per germline. The CDR3 is 13 residues long. The CDR3 sequence: CASSYGTIYEQYV. The CDR3 DNA follows: TGTGCCAGCAGCTACGGGACGATCTACGAGCAGTACGTC.

This clonotype has just a few counts. V usage is TRBV29-1 and J usage is TRBJ2-5; D is uncertain. The CDR3 totals 11 residues. V lost 6 bases and J lost 4, with 9 bases in between. CDR1 and CDR2 from the germline V gene are SQVTM and ANQGSEA. CDR3 region: CSVTVGETQYF. As DNA, the CDR3 is TGCAGCGTCACCGTCGGAGAGACCCAGTACTTC. Filled out from reference TRBV29-1 and TRBJ2-5, the complete variable domain reads SAVISQKPSRDICQRGTSLTIQCQVDSQVTMMFWYRQQPGQSLTLIATANQGSEATYESGFVIDKFPISRPNLTFSTLTVSNMSPEDSSIYLCSVTVGETQYFGPGTRLLVL.

The V gene is TRBV11-3, the J gene TRBJ2-1, with a weak D call TRBD2 (5 bases). The V and J ends lost 0 bases and 13 bases respectively, with 13 bases between them. This CDR3 region has 13 residues. Germline CDR1 reads SGHNT; CDR2 reads YENEEA. The CDR3 sequence: CASSLEEAETQFF. CDR3 nucleotides: TGTGCCAGCAGCTTAGAGGAGGCGGAGACACAGTTCTTC.

The chain couples TRBV29-1 to TRBJ2-7, with TRBD1 identical over 7 bases. CDR1 is SQVTM, CDR2 ANQGSEA, per germline. The CDR3 consists of 12 residues. V trimming: 6 bases; J trimming: 5 bases; junction bases outside the gene matches: 7. The CDR3 spells CSVADRAHEQYF. The CDR3, as DNA: TGCAGCGTGGCAGACAGGGCCCACGAGCAGTACTTC.

About this clonotype: The junction differs from germline at one of its ends, possibly a read error. This CDR3 is CASSLSPNNEAFF. DNA of the CDR3: TGTGCCAGCAGTTTGTCCCCGAACAATGAAGCTTTCTTT. The J gene is TRBJ1-1, the V gene TRBV12-3 or TRBV12-4; no definite D call. There are 13 residues in the CDR3.

This clonotype was seen at least ten times. The chain combines TRBV27 with TRBJ1-2, with a tentative D call TRBD1 (6 bases). The CDR3 has 14 residues. Trimming shortened V by 4 bases and J by 8 bases, and 17 bases separated the two germline ends. Germline V gene sequence: CDR1 MNHEY, CDR2 SMNVEV (reference sequence). The DNA of the CDR3 is TGTGCCAGCAGTTCGCTACAGGGAGGAAAGGGCTACACCTTC. It is translated as CASSSLQGGKGYTF.

Only a few counts were recorded for this clonotype. The chain combines TRBV6-4 with TRBJ1-4, with TRBD1 identical over 7 bases. Germline lookup yields CDR1 MRHNA and CDR2 SNTAGT. CDR3 length equals 13 residues. Trimming cost V 6 bases and J 8 bases; bases outside gene matches: 6. CDR3 residues: CASSIQGGEKLFF. CDR3 in DNA: TGTGCCAGCAGCATCCAGGGGGGCGAAAAACTGTTTTTT.

V gene TRBV19 combines with J gene TRBJ1-3; TRBD1 agrees at 7 bases. The CDR3 runs to 16 residues. V was clipped by 8 bases and J by 2 bases; unmatched bases: 12. In germline, CDR1 is LNHDA, CDR2 SQIVND (reference sequence). The CDR3 DNA is TGTGCCAGTGGAGGGGGGAGGACAGGACCTGGAAACACCATATATTTT. Translation gives CASGGGRTGPGNTIYF.

The chain links TRBV5-6 to TRBJ2-5; TRBD1 might be the D (5 bases). V lost 2 bases and J 1 base, leaving 15 bases between the germline ends. The CDR3 has 16 residues. CDR1 is SGHDT, CDR2 YYEEEE, per germline. The CDR3 DNA is TGTGCCAGCAGCTTTAGGTTTGCCCAGGGCCAAGAGACCCAGTACTTC. It is translated as CASSFRFAQGQETQYF.

This chain joins TRBV6-1 and TRBJ2-1, with 14 bases aligning to TRBD2. CDR1 and CDR2 from the germline V gene are MNHNS and SASEGT. V trimming: 6 bases; J trimming: 6 bases; junction bases outside the gene matches: 10. The CDR3 is made up of 17 amino acids. CDR3 nucleotides: TGTGCCAGCAGCTCGCCGGGACTAGCGGGAGAGGCCAATGAGCAGTTCTTC. Amino acids: CASSSPGLAGEANEQFF.

The chain links TRBV3-1 to TRBJ2-1; 12 positions match TRBD2. This CDR3 spans 16 amino acids. The ends lost 4 bases at V and 10 bases at J; junction bases unmatched: 11. CDR1 is LGHDT and CDR2 is YNNKEL in the germline V gene (reference sequence). The chain's CDR3 is CASSPLASGRAREQFF. CDR3 in DNA: TGTGCCAGCAGCCCCTTGGCTAGCGGGAGGGCAAGAGAGCAGTTCTTC.